The 17 T cell receptor beta chains below were found in one sample sequenced in a study of cytomegalovirus exposure and HLA in healthy donors. This PCR relied on a set of 60 Vbeta primers and 13 Jbeta primers. Profiled with immunoSEQ multiplex PCR; TCRdb holds only in-frame clones, not every one. This sample has some 200,000 clones; over 75% occur once, and the top ten carry about 5.7%. Sequencing input: PBMCs. These receptors all stem from a man in his forties in good health and CMV-seropositive.

The chain employs TRBV29-1 and TRBJ1-3; 7 bases are shared with TRBD1. From germline, CDR1 is SQVTM and CDR2 ANQGSEA. With V trimmed by 4 bases and J by 5 bases, 17 bases remained unmatched. This CDR3 has 17 amino acids. The CDR3 DNA is TGCAGCGTTGGCACAATGAGCCAGGCGACAGGGCGAAACACCATATATTTT. Encoded protein: CSVGTMSQATGRNTIYF. The full variable domain, with the rest looked up from reference TRBV29-1 and TRBJ1-3, is SAVISQKPSRDICQRGTSLTIQCQVDSQVTMMFWYRQQPGQSLTLIATANQGSEATYESGFVIDKFPISRPNLTFSTLTVSNMSPEDSSIYLCSVGTMSQATGRNTIYFGEGSWLTVV.

The chain combines TRBV6-5 with TRBJ1-5; TRBD1 aligns across 11 bases. CDR3 size: 15 residues. V gave up 5 bases and J gave up 6 bases; unmatched junction bases: 6. Per the germline V gene, CDR1 is MNHEY and CDR2 is SVGAGI. CDR3 protein: CASSAGTGGTQPQHF. The CDR3 nucleotides read TGTGCCAGCAGTGCCGGGACAGGGGGTACTCAGCCCCAGCATTTT.

This clone turned up a few times. The genes are TRBV30 and TRBJ1-6, with 7 bases that match TRBD1. J gave up 8 bases and V 4 bases, and 11 bases lay outside the gene matches. The germline CDR1 and CDR2 sequences are GTSNPN and SVGIG (reference sequence). The CDR3 length is 15 residues. For the CDR3, the DNA is TGTGCCTGGACCTTAGGGGCCAGGGGGGATTCACCCCTCCACTTT. Translation: CAWTLGARGDSPLHF.

This clone was found once. V and J are TRBV7-6 and TRBJ2-7, with 12 bases lining up with TRBD2. The CDR3 length is 16 residues. Germline V gives CDR1 SGHVS, CDR2 FNYEAQ. The ends lost 5 bases at V and 0 bases at J; junction bases unmatched: 5. The chain's CDR3 is CASSPGLAGHSYEQYF. The CDR3 DNA sequence: TGTGCCAGCAGCCCAGGACTAGCGGGGCACTCCTACGAGCAGTACTTC. Full variable domain (missing parts from reference TRBV7-6 and TRBJ2-7): GAGVSQSPRYKVTKRGQDVALRCDPISGHVSLYWYRQALGQGPEFLTYFNYEAQQDKSGLPNDRFSAERPEGSISTLTIQRTEQRDSAMYRCASSPGLAGHSYEQYFGPGTRLTVT.

J is TRBJ2-6 and V is TRBV9; 13 bases fit TRBD2. The CDR3 has 18 residues. CDR1 is SGDLS, CDR2 YYNGEE, per germline. Trimming at V came to 1 base and at J to 3 bases, leaving 4 bases not matched to a gene. The CDR3 here is CASSVTSGGGYGANVLTF. CDR3 DNA: TGTGCCAGCAGCGTAACTAGCGGGGGGGGTTATGGGGCCAACGTCCTGACTTTC. Full variable domain (rest looked up from reference TRBV9 and TRBJ2-6): DSGVTQTPKHLITATGQRVTLRCSPRSGDLSVYWYQQSLDQGLQFLIQYYNGEERAKGNILERFSAQQFPDLHSELNLSSLELGDSALYFCASSVTSGGGYGANVLTFGAGSRLTVL.

The V and J genes are TRBV5-4 and TRBJ1-4, with 8 bases aligning to TRBD1. The CDR3 has 16 amino acids. Per germline, CDR1 SGHNT and CDR2 YYREEE (reference sequence). J gave up 8 bases and V 4 bases, and 13 bases lay outside the gene matches. The CDR3 bases are TGTGCCAGCAGCCCTGGCGGCAGGACAGGGAACGAAAAACTGTTTTTT. Translation: CASSPGGRTGNEKLFF.

This sequence joins TRBV5-6 and TRBJ2-7, with D maybe TRBD1 (6 bases). The CDR3 loop spans 15 amino acids. Germline lookup yields CDR1 SGHDT and CDR2 YYEEEE. Trimming removed 3 bases at V and 4 bases at J, with 17 bases between. In DNA form, the CDR3 reads TGTGCCAGCAGCTGGCCTCCGGGACAAGATTACGAGCAGTACTTC. Its protein product is CASSWPPGQDYEQYF.

The V gene is TRBV5-4, the J gene TRBJ1-1; D is possibly TRBD1 (6 bases). There are 15 residues in the CDR3. Trimming left V 4 bases short and J 0 bases short, with 13 bases between. CDR1 SGHNT and CDR2 YYREEE come from the germline V gene (reference sequence). CDR3 loop: CASSGPGTLNTEAFF. Written as DNA, the CDR3 is TGTGCCAGCAGCGGACCAGGGACACTGAACACTGAAGCTTTCTTT.

The V gene is TRBV18, the J gene TRBJ1-2, with D maybe TRBD1 (5 bases). The germline gives CDR1 KGHSH, CDR2 LQKENI. The length of the CDR3 is 12 residues. The V end lost 3 bases, the J end lost 5 bases, and 7 bases lay between the germline ends. CDR3 protein: CASSPDTYGYTF. CDR3 DNA sequence: TGTGCCAGCTCACCGGACACTTATGGCTACACCTTC.

This chain connects TRBV11-2 to TRBJ2-1, with 10 bases identical to TRBD2. V lost 3 bases, J lost 8 bases, and 10 bases stayed unmatched. The CDR3 extends over 16 amino acids. Germline CDR1 is SGHAT and CDR2 is FQNNGV. In DNA, the CDR3 is TGTGCCAGCAGCTTTCAGCGGGGGGGACATTATGATGAGCAGTTCTTC. It yields the protein CASSFQRGGHYDEQFF.

The chain combines TRBV18 with TRBJ2-2; maybe TRBD1 (6 bases). Germline CDR1 KGHSH, CDR2 LQKENI. The CDR3 contains 14 residues. Between the trimmed V and J ends, which lost 3 bases and 5 bases, there was a span of 10 bases. The CDR3 bases are TGTGCCAGCTCACCGACAGGAGGAACCGGGGAGCTGTTTTTT. It yields the protein CASSPTGGTGELFF.

J is TRBJ2-7 and V is TRBV7-9, with 7 nucleotides matching TRBD2. Trimming removed 11 bases from V and 4 bases from J; junction bases left unmatched: 11. Looked up from germline, CDR1 is SEHNR and CDR2 is FQNEAQ (reference sequence). This CDR3 has 13 amino acids. The CDR3 DNA reads as TGTGCCGGGGACCGGACGGGAGGTTACGAGCAGTACTTC. Residues: CAGDRTGGYEQYF.

J is TRBJ2-3 and V is TRBV19; D is ambiguous. This CDR3 spans 13 amino acids. Germline CDR1 is LNHDA and CDR2 is SQIVND (reference sequence). The V gene lost 1 base and the J gene lost 4 bases, with 6 bases spanning the gap. In nucleotides, the CDR3 is TGTGCCAGTAGTATAGTCCCATCAGATACGCAGTATTTT. It is translated as CASSIVPSDTQYF. The complete variable domain, with remaining parts taken from reference TRBV19 and TRBJ2-3, reads DGGITQSPKYLFRKEGQNVTLSCEQNLNHDAMYWYRQDPGQGLRLIYYSQIVNDFQKGDIAEGYSVSREKKESFPLTVTSAQKNPTAFYLCASSIVPSDTQYFGPGTRLTVL.

As to this clone: It is likely a read error, because the conserved phenylalanine at the end of the CDR3 is missing. No DNA is shown, since the ends of the CDR3 on it are uncertain; the CDR3 is the one TCRdb lists. The chain joins TRBV6-5 to TRBJ2-7; the table assigns TRBD1, which was not confirmed against the DNA. The CDR3 length is 12 residues, termini included. Germline CDR1 is MNHEY and CDR2 is SVGAGI. CDR3 sequence reads: CASSSGTGGTNI.

This sequence joins TRBV5-6 and TRBJ2-1, with 10 bases lining up with TRBD2. The CDR3 is 16 residues long. Unmatched junction bases numbered 11, after V lost 3 bases and J lost 8 bases. Looked up from germline, CDR1 is SGHDT and CDR2 is YYEEEE. The CDR3 sequence: CASSSTKRGGTDEQFF. CDR3 in DNA: TGTGCCAGCAGCTCAACCAAGCGGGGGGGGACCGATGAGCAGTTCTTC.

V gene TRBV7-9 combines with J gene TRBJ1-6, with D possibly being TRBD1 (5 bases). V shed 3 bases and J shed 5 bases, with 11 bases lying between them. Germline V gives CDR1 SEHNR, CDR2 FQNEAQ (reference sequence). The CDR3 loop spans 15 amino acids. The CDR3 bases are TGTGCCAGCAGCTTCCCACAGGAGCATAATTCACCCCTCCACTTT. Protein: CASSFPQEHNSPLHF.

The genes are TRBV25-1 and TRBJ1-4, with D unclear. V was cut by 2 bases and J by 14 bases, with 9 bases left in between. The CDR3 sequence is 11 residues long. Looked up from germline, CDR1 is MGHDK and CDR2 is SYGVNS. CDR3 protein: CASSEALRLFF. Written as DNA, the CDR3 is TGTGCCAGCAGTGAAGCCTTACGGCTGTTTTTT.